This T cell receptor (beta chain) comes out of a study of naive and memory T cell subsets. The sample holds many counts of this clonotype. Germline V gene data show CDR1 as ENHRY and CDR2 as SYGVKD. CDR3 size: 19 residues. With 0 bases clipped from V and 1 base from J, the junction kept 11 bases outside the gene matches. Four PCR rounds used nested alpha and beta constant region primers plus the SP2 primer. Blood and skin TCR RNA was reverse transcribed with alpha and beta constant primers. Using its own MiXCR run on the UMI-ligation and nested PCR reads, TCRdb lists one record per CDR3 protein. Seen here are 35,000 to 40,000 distinct CDR3 sequences, around 10% observed once, and the top ten hold about 4%. Treatment defined: skin biopsy from PPD injection site in Mantoux-positive individual. An oligonucleotide containing a UMI was ligated to the 3' end of TCR cDNA.

This specimen consisted of skin, obtained from a tuberculin skin test site. The sequence was obtained from an adult in good health. This chain uses TRBV10-3 with TRBJ1-2, with TRBD1 matching 10 bases. CDR3 in amino acids: CAISESIGTGVGYNYGYTF. In DNA form, the CDR3 reads TGTGCCATCAGTGAGTCCATTGGGACAGGGGTCGGATATAACTATGGCTACACCTTC.